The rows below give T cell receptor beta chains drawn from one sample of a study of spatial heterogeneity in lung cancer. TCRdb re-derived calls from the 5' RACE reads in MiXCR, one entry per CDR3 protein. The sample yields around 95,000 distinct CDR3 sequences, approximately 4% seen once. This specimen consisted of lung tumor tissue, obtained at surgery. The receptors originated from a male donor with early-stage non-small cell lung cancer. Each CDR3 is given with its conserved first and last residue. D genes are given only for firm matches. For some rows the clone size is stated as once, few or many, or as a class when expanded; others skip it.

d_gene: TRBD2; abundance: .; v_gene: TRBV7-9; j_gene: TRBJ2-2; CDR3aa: CASSWTSGTGELFF; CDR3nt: TGTGCCAGCAGCTGGACTAGCGGGACCGGGGAGCTGTTTTTT
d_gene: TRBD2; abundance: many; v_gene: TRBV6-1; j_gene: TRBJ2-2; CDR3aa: CASSALSGSALGELFF; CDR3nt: TGTGCCAGCAGTGCCCTCAGCGGGAGCGCTTTAGGGGAGCTGTTTTTT
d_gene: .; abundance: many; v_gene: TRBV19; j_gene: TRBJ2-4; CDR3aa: CASSSNLAKNIQYF; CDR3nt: TGTGCCAGCAGCAGTAATCTAGCCAAAAACATTCAGTACTTC
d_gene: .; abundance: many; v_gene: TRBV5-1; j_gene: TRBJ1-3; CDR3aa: CASSSGPTASGNTIYF; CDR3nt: TGCGCCAGCAGCTCCGGGCCCACAGCCTCTGGAAACACCATATATTTT
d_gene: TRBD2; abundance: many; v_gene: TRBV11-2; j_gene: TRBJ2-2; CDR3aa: CASSRAPSGNTGELFF; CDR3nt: TGTGCCAGCAGCCGTGCTCCTAGCGGAAACACCGGGGAGCTGTTTTTT
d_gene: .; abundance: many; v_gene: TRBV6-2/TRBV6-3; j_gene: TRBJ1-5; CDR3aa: CATRPKNVNQPQHF; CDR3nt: TGTGCCACCCGGCCGAAGAACGTCAATCAGCCCCAGCATTTT
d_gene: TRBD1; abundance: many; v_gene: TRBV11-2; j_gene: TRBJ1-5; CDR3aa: CASSLGQGDNQPQHF; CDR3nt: TGTGCCAGCAGCTTAGGCCAGGGGGACAATCAGCCCCAGCATTTT
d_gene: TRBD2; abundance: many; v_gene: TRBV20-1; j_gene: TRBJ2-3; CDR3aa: CSAIAGASTDTQYF; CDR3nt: TGCAGTGCGATAGCGGGAGCTAGCACAGATACGCAGTATTTT
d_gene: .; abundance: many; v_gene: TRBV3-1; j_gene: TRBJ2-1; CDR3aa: CASSPSHSEQFF; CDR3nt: TGTGCCAGCAGCCCTAGCCATAGTGAGCAGTTCTTC
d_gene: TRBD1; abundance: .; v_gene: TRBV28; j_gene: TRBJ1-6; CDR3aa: CASGTAYNSPLHF; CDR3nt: TGTGCCAGCGGGACAGCCTATAATTCACCCCTCCACTTT
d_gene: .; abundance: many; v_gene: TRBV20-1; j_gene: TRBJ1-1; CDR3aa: CSARDRQGSTEAFF; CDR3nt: TGCAGTGCTAGAGACAGGCAGGGGAGCACTGAAGCTTTCTTT
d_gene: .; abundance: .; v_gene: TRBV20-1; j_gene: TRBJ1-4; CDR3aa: CSARGQAEKLFF; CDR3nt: TGCAGTGCTAGAGGGCAGGCTGAAAAACTGTTTTTT
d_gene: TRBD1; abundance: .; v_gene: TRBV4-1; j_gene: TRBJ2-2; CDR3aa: CASSHPRGRENTGELFF; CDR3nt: TGCGCCAGCAGCCACCCCAGGGGGCGGGAGAACACCGGGGAGCTGTTTTTT
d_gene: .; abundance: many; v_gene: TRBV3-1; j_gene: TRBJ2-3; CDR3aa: CASEGGTDTQYF; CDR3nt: TGTGCCAGCGAGGGCGGCACAGATACGCAGTATTTT
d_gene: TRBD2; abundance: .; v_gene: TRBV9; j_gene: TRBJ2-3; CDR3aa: CASSVVAGGRIGGDTQYF; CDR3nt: TGTGCCAGCAGCGTGGTAGCTGGCGGGAGAATCGGGGGAGATACGCAGTATTTT
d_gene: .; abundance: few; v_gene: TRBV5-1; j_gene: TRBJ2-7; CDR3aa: CASSFGEWGEQYF; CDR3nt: TGCGCCAGCAGCTTTGGGGAGTGGGGCGAGCAGTACTTC
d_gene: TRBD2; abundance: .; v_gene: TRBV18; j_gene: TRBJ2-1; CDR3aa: CASSPPTGGARNEQFF; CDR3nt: TGTGCCAGCTCACCACCTACGGGGGGGGCGCGAAATGAGCAGTTCTTC
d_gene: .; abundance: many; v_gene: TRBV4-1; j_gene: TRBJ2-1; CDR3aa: CASSLFMDYHEQFF; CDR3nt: TGCGCCAGCAGCCTATTTATGGACTACCATGAGCAGTTCTTC
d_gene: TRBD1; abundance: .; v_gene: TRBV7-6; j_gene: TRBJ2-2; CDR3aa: CASSLRADRAEVTGELFF; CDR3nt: TGTGCCAGCAGCTTAAGGGCAGACAGGGCGGAGGTCACCGGGGAGCTGTTTTTT
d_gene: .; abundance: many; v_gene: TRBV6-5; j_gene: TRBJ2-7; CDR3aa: CASSYGGEGHEQYF; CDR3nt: TGTGCCAGCAGTTACGGGGGAGAGGGTCACGAGCAGTACTTC
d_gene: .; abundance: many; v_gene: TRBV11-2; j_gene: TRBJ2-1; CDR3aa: CASSLGASAYNEQFF; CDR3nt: TGTGCCAGCAGCTTAGGGGCTAGCGCTTACAATGAGCAGTTCTTC
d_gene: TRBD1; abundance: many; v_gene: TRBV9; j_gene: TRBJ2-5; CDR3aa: CASSILPDRGETQYF; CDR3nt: TGTGCCAGCAGCATACTACCGGACAGGGGCGAGACCCAGTACTTC
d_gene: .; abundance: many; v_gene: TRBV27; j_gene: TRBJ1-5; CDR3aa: CASSPTNQPQHF; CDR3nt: TGTGCCAGCAGTCCAACCAATCAGCCCCAGCATTTT
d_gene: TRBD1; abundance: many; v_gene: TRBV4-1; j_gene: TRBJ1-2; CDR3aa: CASSQGKYRDRNYGYTF; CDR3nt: TGCGCCAGCAGCCAAGGGAAGTATCGGGACAGAAACTATGGCTACACCTTC
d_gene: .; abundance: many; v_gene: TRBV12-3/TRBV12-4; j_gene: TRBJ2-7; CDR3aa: CASSFEGYEQYF; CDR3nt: TGTGCCAGCAGTTTTGAAGGGTACGAGCAGTACTTC
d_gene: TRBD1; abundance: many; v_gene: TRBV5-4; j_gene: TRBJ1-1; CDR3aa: CASSLTTGDTEAFF; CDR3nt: TGTGCCAGCAGCTTAACGACAGGGGACACTGAAGCTTTCTTT
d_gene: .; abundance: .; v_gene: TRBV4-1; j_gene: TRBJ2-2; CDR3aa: CASSQDSLDPYTGELFF; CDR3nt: TGCGCCAGCAGCCAAGATAGCTTAGACCCCTACACCGGGGAGCTGTTTTTT
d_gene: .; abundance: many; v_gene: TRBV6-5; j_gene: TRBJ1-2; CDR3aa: CASSYSVSASYGYTF; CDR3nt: TGTGCCAGCAGTTACTCGGTATCGGCCTCCTATGGCTACACCTTC
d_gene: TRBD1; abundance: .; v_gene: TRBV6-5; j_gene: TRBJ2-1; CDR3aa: CASSSSGGSYNEQFF; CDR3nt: TGTGCCAGCAGTTCATCAGGGGGCTCCTACAATGAGCAGTTCTTC
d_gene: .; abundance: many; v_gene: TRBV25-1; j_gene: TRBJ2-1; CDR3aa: CATADHSYNEQFF; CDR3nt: TGTGCCACCGCGGACCATTCCTACAATGAGCAGTTCTTC
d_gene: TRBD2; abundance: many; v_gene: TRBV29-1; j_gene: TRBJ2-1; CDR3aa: CSVELGTSGSPYNEQFF; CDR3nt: TGCAGCGTTGAATTAGGGACTAGCGGGAGTCCCTACAATGAGCAGTTCTTC
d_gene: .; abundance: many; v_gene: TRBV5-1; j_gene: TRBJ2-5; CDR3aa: CASSLNSGGAETQYF; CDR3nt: TGCGCCAGCAGCTTAAATTCCGGGGGCGCTGAGACCCAGTACTTC
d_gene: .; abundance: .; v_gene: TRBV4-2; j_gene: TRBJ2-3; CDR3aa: CASSTGNTDTQYF; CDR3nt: TGTGCCAGCAGCACGGGGAACACAGATACGCAGTATTTT
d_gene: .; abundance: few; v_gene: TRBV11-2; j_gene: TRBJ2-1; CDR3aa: CASSSRESSYNEQFF; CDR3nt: TGTGCCAGCAGCTCGAGGGAGAGCTCCTACAATGAGCAGTTCTTC
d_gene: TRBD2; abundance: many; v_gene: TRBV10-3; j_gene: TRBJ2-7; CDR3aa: CAISDYSAREGLEQYF; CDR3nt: TGTGCCATCAGTGATTACTCCGCCCGGGAGGGCCTCGAGCAGTACTTC
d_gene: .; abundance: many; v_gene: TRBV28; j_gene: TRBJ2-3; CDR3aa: CASSLGRTTDTQYF; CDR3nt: TGTGCCAGCAGTTTGGGCAGGACCACAGATACGCAGTATTTT
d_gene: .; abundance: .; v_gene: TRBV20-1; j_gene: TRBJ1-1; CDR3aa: CSARDLRRMNTEAFF; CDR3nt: TGCAGTGCTAGAGATCTCCGCCGGATGAACACTGAAGCTTTCTTT
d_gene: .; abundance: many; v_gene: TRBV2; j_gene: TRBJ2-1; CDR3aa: CASSVGEQFF; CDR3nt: TGTGCCAGCAGTGTCGGTGAGCAGTTCTTC
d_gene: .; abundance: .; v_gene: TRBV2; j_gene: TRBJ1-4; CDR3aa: CASSEREGAANEKLFF; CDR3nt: TGTGCCAGCAGTGAAAGAGAGGGAGCGGCTAATGAAAAACTGTTTTTT
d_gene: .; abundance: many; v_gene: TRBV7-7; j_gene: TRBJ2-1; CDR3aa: CASSLWIGYEQFF; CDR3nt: TGTGCTAGCAGCTTGTGGATCGGGTATGAGCAGTTCTTC
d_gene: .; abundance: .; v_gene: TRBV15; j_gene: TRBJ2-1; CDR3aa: CATSRVRVQGLEQFF; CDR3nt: TGTGCCACCAGCAGAGTTCGAGTACAGGGACTTGAGCAGTTCTTC
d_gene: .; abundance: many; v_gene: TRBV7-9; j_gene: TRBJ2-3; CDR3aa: CASSLRSLGRADTQYF; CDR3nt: TGTGCCAGCAGCTTAAGGTCTCTGGGCCGCGCAGATACGCAGTATTTT
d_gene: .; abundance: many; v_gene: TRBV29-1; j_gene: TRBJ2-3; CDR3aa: CSVEDRVEGLGADTQYF; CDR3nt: TGCAGCGTTGAAGATCGGGTCGAGGGTTTAGGCGCAGATACGCAGTATTTT
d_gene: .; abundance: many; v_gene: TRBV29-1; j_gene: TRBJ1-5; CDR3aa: CSVVVGPDEDQPQHF; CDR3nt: TGCAGCGTTGTGGTGGGGCCTGACGAAGATCAGCCCCAGCATTTT
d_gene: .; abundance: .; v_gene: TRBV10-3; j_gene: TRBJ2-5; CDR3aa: CAISGVDQETQYF; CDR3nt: TGTGCCATCAGTGGGGTAGACCAAGAGACCCAGTACTTC
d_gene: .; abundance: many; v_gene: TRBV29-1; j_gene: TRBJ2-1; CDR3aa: CSVAEGAIYNEQFF; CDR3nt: TGCAGCGTTGCGGAGGGGGCAATCTACAATGAGCAGTTCTTC
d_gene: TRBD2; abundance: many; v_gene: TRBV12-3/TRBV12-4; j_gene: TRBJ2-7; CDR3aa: CASSRPRNELAGSYEQYF; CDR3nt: TGTGCCAGCAGTCGACCCCGAAATGAGCTAGCGGGGTCCTACGAGCAGTACTTC